These 3 T cell receptor beta chains originate from one sample sequenced in a study of OX40 agonist ivuxolimab in advanced cancers. TCRdb's copy holds only in-frame clones and misses some; the assay was immunoSEQ multiplex PCR. The profile covers 55,000 to 80,000 clones, with around 90% appearing a single time and 0.6% to 0.8% taken by the ten largest. Sequences were derived from CD4+ or CD8+ T cells sorted from blood, sampled in a trial of the OX40 agonist ivuxolimab. Source of these receptors: an adult with an advanced solid tumor such as melanoma, head and neck, liver or kidney cancer.

The V gene is TRBV18, the J gene TRBJ2-5; no reliable D call. The ends were cut back, 2 bases at V and 0 bases at J, with 7 bases in the middle. The CDR3 is made up of 14 amino acids. Germline CDR1 is KGHSH and CDR2 is LQKENI. This CDR3 is CASSPRSDQETQYF. CDR3 DNA: TGTGCCAGCTCACCAAGATCGGACCAAGAGACCCAGTACTTC.

This clone has a single count. The V gene is TRBV29-1, the J gene TRBJ2-3; D possibly corresponds to TRBD2 (6 bases). Per the germline V gene, CDR1 is SQVTM and CDR2 is ANQGSEA. V was pared by 6 bases and J by 0 bases, with 19 bases between. This CDR3 spans 16 amino acids. CDR3 coding DNA: TGCAGCGTCCGAAGGTCCGGGGGATCTAGCACAGATACGCAGTATTTT. It translates to CSVRRSGGSSTDTQYF.

As DNA, the CDR3 is TGTGCCAGCTCAGCAGGCAGCTACGAGCAGTACTTC. Translation: CASSAGSYEQYF. The chain has TRBV18 and TRBJ2-7; no definite D call. CDR3 length: 12 amino acids. The V and J ends lost 5 bases and 3 bases respectively, with 8 bases between them. Germline values: CDR1 KGHSH, CDR2 LQKENI.